The clone carrying this T cell receptor (beta chain) was recorded a few times. The sample is drawn from a study of early T cells in non-severe SARS-CoV-2 infection. Study-level information: Sequencing of unsorted whole blood was done on bulk RNA, leaving chains unpaired.

Individually, cDNA molecules had unique molecular identifiers attached to them. TCRdb reprocessed the 5' RACE reads with MiXCR, giving one entry per CDR3 protein. Of nearly 90,000 distinct CDR3 sequences listed, around 15% are singletons. Trimming stripped 0 bases from V and 2 bases from J, with 5 bases between. The CDR3 contains 12 residues. Germline V CDR1 and CDR2: SQVTM, ANQGSEA. Specimen: whole blood. This sequence joins TRBV29-1 and TRBJ2-7; D not certain. This clonotype was obtained from an adult who was a healthcare worker with PCR-confirmed SARS-CoV-2 infection or an uninfected control (not recorded which). The CDR3 region is CSVEDHPYEQYF. The CDR3 DNA reads as TGCAGCGTTGAAGATCACCCCTACGAGCAGTACTTC.